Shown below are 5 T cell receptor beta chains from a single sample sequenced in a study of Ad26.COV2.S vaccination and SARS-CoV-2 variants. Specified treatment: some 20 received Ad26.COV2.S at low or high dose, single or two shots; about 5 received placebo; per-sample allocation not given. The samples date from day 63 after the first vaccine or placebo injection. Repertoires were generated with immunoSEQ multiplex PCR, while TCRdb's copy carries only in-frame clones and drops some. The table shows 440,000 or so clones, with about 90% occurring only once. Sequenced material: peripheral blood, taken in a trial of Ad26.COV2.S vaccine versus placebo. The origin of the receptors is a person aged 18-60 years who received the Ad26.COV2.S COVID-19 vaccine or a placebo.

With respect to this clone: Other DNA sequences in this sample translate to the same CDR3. The CDR3 DNA is TGCGCCAGCAGCAGGGACAGCTACGAGCAGTACTTC. Protein product: CASSRDSYEQYF. This chain joins TRBV5-1 and TRBJ2-7, with TRBD1 identical over 7 bases. Germline V gives CDR1 SGHRS, CDR2 YFSETQ. Trimming removed 4 bases from V and 3 bases from J; junction bases left unmatched: 1. The CDR3 loop spans 12 amino acids.

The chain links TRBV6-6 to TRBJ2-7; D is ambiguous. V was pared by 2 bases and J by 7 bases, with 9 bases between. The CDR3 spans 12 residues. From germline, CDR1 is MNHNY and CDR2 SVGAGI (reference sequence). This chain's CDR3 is CASSYALWEQYF. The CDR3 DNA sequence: TGTGCCAGCAGTTACGCACTGTGGGAGCAGTACTTC.

CDR3 DNA sequence: TGCGCCAGCGCGGGTGGCGGGGCGGATGAAAAACTGTTTTTT. The encoded protein is CASAGGGADEKLFF. V is TRBV5-1 and J is TRBJ1-4, with a tentative D call TRBD1 (5 bases). There are 14 residues in the CDR3. Germline loops: CDR1 SGHRS, CDR2 YFSETQ. V was shortened by 7 bases and J by 6 bases, with 16 bases between the two germline ends.

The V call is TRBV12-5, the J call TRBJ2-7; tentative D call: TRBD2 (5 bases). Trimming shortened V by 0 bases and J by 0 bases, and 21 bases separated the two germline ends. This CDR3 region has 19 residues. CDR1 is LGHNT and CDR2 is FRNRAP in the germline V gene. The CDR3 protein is CASGLVEEVGTGSSYEQYF. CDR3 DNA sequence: TGTGCTAGTGGTTTGGTAGAAGAAGTGGGAACGGGAAGCTCCTACGAGCAGTACTTC.

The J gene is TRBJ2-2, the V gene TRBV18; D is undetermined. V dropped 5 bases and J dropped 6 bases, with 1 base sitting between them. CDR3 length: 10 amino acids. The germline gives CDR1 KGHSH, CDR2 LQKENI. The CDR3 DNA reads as TGTGCCAGCTCAGCCGGGGAGCTGTTTTTT. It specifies CASSAGELFF.